The clone carrying this TCR beta chain was observed at least ten times. Its antigen is undetermined. The record originates from a study of spatial heterogeneity in lung cancer. Whole-study context: The donors were 72 patients with non-small cell lung cancer that was early-stage and untreated. Median follow-up for sequenced PBMC samples was two to three years after resection, when such samples existed.

The study's findings and limits: The appearance of ubiquitous expanded tumor TCRs in blood was greater at resection than follow-up.

CDR3 length equals 13 residues. Trimming took 7 bases from V and 7 from J, leaving 16 bases between them. TCRdb itself ran the 5' RACE reads through MiXCR, one entry per CDR3 protein. The sample records about 70,000 distinct CDR3 sequences, roughly 8.9% being singletons. Specified time point: blood at routine non-recurrence follow-up after resection. Whole RNA came from tumor, nontumor lung or frozen PBMC and was sequenced without being sorted. The rearrangement links TRBV12-3 or TRBV12-4 to TRBJ1-2; D possibly corresponds to TRBD1 (5 bases). This TCR came from a female donor with early-stage non-small cell lung cancer. The starting material was PBMCs, obtained at follow-up. The CDR3 region has the DNA TGTGCCAGCACAAGGGACGTCGAAAGTGGCTACACCTTC. Residues: CASTRDVESGYTF.